This T cell receptor beta chain was sequenced for a study of blood T cell repertoires in COVID-19. About the study: Samples representing acute and convalescent COVID-19 were sourced from the United States, Italy and Spain. PBMCs, B-cell-depleted T cells, or T cells provided the cDNA or gDNA that made up the material.

Losses at the gene ends were 4 bases for V and 4 bases for J; bases not matched to a gene: 6. The germline CDR1 and CDR2 sequences are LNHDA and SQIVND (reference sequence). The CDR3 sequence is 15 residues long. As originally analysed: Cell counts per sample came from amplifying reference gene primers. Only in-frame clones appear in the TCRdb table, and some are missing; sequencing was by immunoSEQ multiplex PCR. The DNA gave D and trimming, while V, J and clone size come from that table. Among about 50,000 clones, 90% to 95% were seen once, and the ten largest hold more than 7.5%. The chain has TRBV19 and TRBJ2-3, with 9 bases fitting TRBD2. The specimen was peripheral blood. The sequence came from a woman of 80 years or more with acute or convalescent COVID-19. The CDR3: CASSSIAGVADTQYF. CDR3 nucleotides: TGTGCCAGTAGTAGCATAGCGGGAGTGGCAGATACGCAGTATTTT.